This T cell receptor beta chain was retrieved from a study of beta chain features in type 1 diabetes. Study details: Comparable age, gender and cell yields were observed in patients relative to healthy donors. Points from the study as a whole: For Type 1 diabetes patients, all four CD4+ subsets carried TCRB CDR3s that were moderately but significantly shorter.

CDR3 size: 14 residues. V was trimmed by 6 bases and J by 3 bases, leaving 9 bases between them. Germline assignment: CDR1 LNHDA and CDR2 SQIVND (reference sequence). Expressed TCRB transcripts were sequenced after all isolated RNA was converted to cDNA. The method was immunoSEQ multiplex PCR; TCRdb's version includes in-frame clones alone and lacks a portion of them. Here the sample spans roughly 340,000 clones, around 13% being singletons. This clone was seen a handful of times. Its antigen is still unknown. The sample comprised naive CD4+ T cells from blood. V gene TRBV19 combines with J gene TRBJ2-6; no clear D gene. The receptor was isolated from a woman aged 18-35 years with type 1 diabetes. CDR3 DNA: TGTGCCAGTAGCCCCGGAGATGGGGCCAACGTCCTGACTTTC. It is translated as CASSPGDGANVLTF.